This T cell receptor (beta chain) was documented in a study of blood T cell repertoires in COVID-19. Study context: Material from acute and convalescent COVID-19 was sourced from the United States, Italy and Spain. From T cells, B-cell-depleted T cells, or PBMCs came the material, which was cDNA or gDNA.

The CDR3 spans 16 residues. V shed 4 bases, J shed 7 bases, and the junction held 13 bases outside the gene matches. Germline V gene lookup returns CDR1 SGDLS and CDR2 YYNGEE. Original processing notes: The authors estimated nucleated cell counts from reference gene primer amplification. Measured with immunoSEQ multiplex PCR; TCRdb has only the in-frame clones, and not every one. V, J and clone size reflect that table, while D and trimming were determined from the DNA. The sample has over 300,000 clones; about 90% are singletons. The sample consisted of peripheral blood. This clonotype was sampled from a man aged 40-49 years with acute or convalescent COVID-19. The V and J genes are TRBV9 and TRBJ2-1; 8 bases are a match to TRBD2. The chain's CDR3 is CASSPMAGGASNEQFF. In DNA form, the CDR3 reads TGTGCCAGCAGCCCCATGGCCGGGGGGGCGTCTAATGAGCAGTTCTTC.